Sequencing of this T cell receptor (beta chain) was carried out in a study of blood T cell repertoires in COVID-19. The CDR3 is 13 amino acids. Germline V gene sequence: CDR1 LNHNV, CDR2 YYDKDF (reference sequence). The trim removed 3 bases at V and 6 bases at J, leaving 4 bases unmatched. In the original analysis: By means of reference gene primer amplification, nucleated cell counts were estimated. Profiled with immunoSEQ multiplex PCR; TCRdb holds only in-frame clones, not every one. Clone size and the V and J calls come from that table; the DNA yielded D and trimming. The table includes 150,000 to 200,000 clones, around 83% detected once.

The gene calls are TRBV15 and TRBJ2-7, with 8 bases aligning to TRBD1. The sample consisted of peripheral blood. The origin of this receptor is a woman aged 70-85 years with COVID-19, enrolled during active disease. This CDR3 is CATSRDRVGEQYF. For the CDR3, the DNA is TGTGCCACCAGCAGGGACAGGGTGGGCGAGCAGTACTTC.